This is a list of T cell receptor beta chains from one sample in a study of blood T cell repertoires in COVID-19. Data came from immunoSEQ multiplex PCR; TCRdb stores just in-frame clones and leaves some out. The data show about 160,000 clones, around 74% seen once. Sequencing was done on a sample of peripheral blood. These receptor sequences come from a woman in her sixties or seventies with COVID-19, enrolled during active disease. The CDR3 runs from the conserved cysteine through the conserved F or W. Each record gives: D gene, J gene, clone size, V gene, CDR3 protein, CDR3 DNA. A D gene is named only where the DNA matches it firmly. Only part of the rows carry a size: once, few, many, or a class if the clone is expanded.

TRBD2	TRBJ2-7	-	TRBV28	CASSRGLAGYTDEQYF	TGTGCCAGCAGCCGCGGACTAGCGGGATATACCGACGAGCAGTACTTC
TRBD1	TRBJ1-1	-	TRBV19	CASSRDRVGNTEAFF	TGTGCCAGTAGTAGGGACAGGGTAGGCAACACTGAAGCTTTCTTT
TRBD2	TRBJ2-7	-	TRBV28	CASGGTSPKDEQYF	TGTGCCAGCGGGGGGACTAGCCCCAAGGACGAGCAGTACTTC
TRBD2	TRBJ2-1	-	TRBV2	CASSELAGGYNEQFF	TGTGCCAGCAGTGAGCTAGCGGGAGGGTACAATGAGCAGTTCTTC
-	TRBJ2-3	-	TRBV11-3	CASSSRHGSTDTQYF	TGTGCCAGCAGCTCCCGACATGGGAGCACAGATACGCAGTATTTT
-	TRBJ2-5	-	TRBV5-1	CASSLASEREETQYF	TGCGCCAGCAGCTTGGCCTCTGAGCGTGAGGAGACCCAGTACTTC
TRBD2	TRBJ2-7	-	TRBV7-2	CASSLTSGNSYEQYF	TGTGCCAGCAGCCTAACTAGCGGGAACTCCTACGAGCAGTACTTC
TRBD1	TRBJ1-5	few	TRBV6-5	CASSYSGTGHQPQHF	TGTGCCAGCAGTTACTCCGGGACAGGGCATCAGCCCCAGCATTTT
-	TRBJ1-4	-	TRBV7-8	CASTSLGQSEKLFF	TGTGCCAGCACCTCACTTGGGCAGAGTGAAAAACTGTTTTTT
-	TRBJ1-2	-	TRBV28	CASSLGPQGYGYTF	TGTGCCAGCAGTTTAGGCCCCCAGGGTTATGGCTACACCTTC
TRBD2	TRBJ2-3	-	TRBV7-2	CASSLTSGSDTQYF	TGTGCCAGCAGCCTGACTAGCGGGTCAGATACGCAGTATTTT
-	TRBJ2-7	-	TRBV6-1	CASSEAGSTYEQYF	TGTGCCAGCAGTGAAGCTGGCAGTACCTACGAGCAGTACTTC
-	TRBJ2-2	-	TRBV24-1	CATSDPNRVNTGELFF	TGTGCCACCAGTGATCCCAACAGGGTGAACACCGGGGAGCTGTTTTTT
-	TRBJ1-3	-	TRBV5-6	CASSKAPTGHSGNTIYF	TGTGCCAGCAGCAAAGCCCCTACAGGGCACTCTGGAAACACCATATATTTT
-	TRBJ2-1	-	TRBV5-1	CASSLSLDIGEQFF	TGCGCCAGCAGCTTGTCACTAGACATAGGTGAGCAGTTCTTC
-	TRBJ1-2	-	TRBV6-5	CASSYPAGIQGYTF	TGTGCCAGCAGTTACCCCGCGGGAATTCAAGGCTACACCTTC
TRBD1	TRBJ1-4	-	TRBV28	CASSPGGSNEKLFF	TGTGCCAGCAGCCCAGGGGGATCTAATGAAAAACTGTTTTTT
-	TRBJ1-4	-	TRBV7-8	CASSHWTANEKLFF	TGTGCCAGCAGCCATTGGACAGCTAATGAAAAACTGTTTTTT
TRBD1	TRBJ1-1	-	TRBV5-1	CASSRTGVNTEAFF	TGCGCCAGCAGCCGGACAGGTGTGAACACTGAAGCTTTCTTT
TRBD2	TRBJ2-1	-	TRBV24-1	CATSDLSASGGHNEQFF	TGTGCCACCAGTGATTTGAGCGCTAGCGGGGGCCACAATGAGCAGTTCTTC
-	TRBJ2-7	-	TRBV4-3	CASSQGGGDPYEQYF	TGCGCCAGCAGCCAAGGTGGAGGGGACCCCTACGAGCAGTACTTC
-	TRBJ2-5	-	TRBV6-1	CASSEVVGGGRGTQYF	TGTGCCAGCAGTGAAGTAGTAGGGGGTGGGAGGGGGACCCAGTACTTC
TRBD2	TRBJ2-2	-	TRBV7-8	CASSLLGLAGGRTGELFF	TGTGCCAGCAGCTTATTGGGACTAGCGGGGGGACGAACCGGGGAGCTGTTTTTT
-	TRBJ1-4	-	TRBV9	CASSVDPGTNEKLFF	TGTGCCAGCAGCGTAGATCCAGGGACTAATGAAAAACTGTTTTTT
TRBD1	TRBJ1-1	few	TRBV5-1	CASSSTGQNTEAFF	TGCGCCAGCAGCTCGACAGGGCAGAACACTGAAGCTTTCTTT
TRBD1	TRBJ1-1	-	TRBV18	CASSRDRGHNTEAFF	TGTGCCAGCTCACGAGACAGGGGGCATAACACTGAAGCTTTCTTT
TRBD1	TRBJ1-5	-	TRBV6-5	CASLGTGSRNQPQHF	TGTGCCAGTCTCGGGACAGGCTCAAGGAATCAGCCCCAGCATTTT
TRBD2	TRBJ2-1	-	TRBV6-5	CASTGGTSYNEQFF	TGTGCCAGCACGGGGGGAACGTCCTACAATGAGCAGTTCTTC
TRBD1	TRBJ1-1	-	TRBV18	CASSLPTGGYTEAFF	TGTGCCAGCTCACTGCCGACAGGGGGTTATACTGAAGCTTTCTTT
-	TRBJ2-3	-	TRBV2	CAGGMHRVTTQYF	TGTGCCGGGGGGATGCACAGAGTGACTACGCAGTATTTT
TRBD1	TRBJ1-1	few	TRBV5-4	CASSRGTGKTEAFF	TGTGCCAGCAGCCGGGGGACAGGAAAAACTGAAGCTTTCTTT
TRBD1	TRBJ2-6	once	TRBV5-6	CASSYTTGSGANVLTF	TGTGCCAGCAGCTACACGACAGGGAGCGGGGCCAACGTCCTGACTTTC
TRBD1	TRBJ2-3	-	TRBV5-1	CASSSDRGKGDTQYF	TGCGCCAGCAGCTCGGACAGGGGAAAGGGAGATACGCAGTATTTT
TRBD2	TRBJ2-1	-	TRBV28	CASLGGTSGAYNEQFF	TGTGCCAGCTTAGGCGGAACTAGCGGGGCGTACAATGAGCAGTTCTTC
-	TRBJ2-5	-	TRBV9	CASSVAPGLFGETQYF	TGTGCCAGCAGCGTAGCCCCAGGGCTTTTCGGGGAGACCCAGTACTTC
-	TRBJ2-2	-	TRBV27	CASSLVRIRDTGELFF	TGTGCCAGCAGTTTGGTCAGGATCAGAGACACCGGGGAGCTGTTTTTT
TRBD2	TRBJ2-1	-	TRBV4-1	CASSLAGEGDEQFF	TGCGCCAGCAGCCTAGCGGGAGAAGGCGATGAGCAGTTCTTC
TRBD1	TRBJ1-6	-	TRBV20-1	CSATDRALLHF	TGCAGTGCGACCGACAGGGCGCTCCTCCACTTT
-	TRBJ1-2	-	TRBV9	CASSVGQGGYTF	TGTGCCAGCAGCGTAGGGCAGGGAGGCTACACCTTC
-	TRBJ2-7	-	TRBV11-2	CASSLDMVGPQGF	TGTGCCAGCAGCTTAGATATGGTGGGTCCCCAGGGCTTC
TRBD2	TRBJ2-1	-	TRBV13	CASSSRGGRANEQFF	TGTGCCAGCAGCTCTCGGGGCGGGAGGGCCAATGAGCAGTTCTTC
TRBD1	TRBJ1-4	-	TRBV28	CASSSRTGGNEKLFF	TGTGCCAGCAGTTCGAGGACAGGGGGAAATGAAAAACTGTTTTTT
-	TRBJ2-1	-	TRBV5-1	CASSSGWAVGLVSNEQFF	TGCGCCAGCAGCTCGGGATGGGCGGTCGGGTTGGTAAGCAATGAGCAGTTCTTC
-	TRBJ1-4	-	TRBV7-8	CASSRNRATNEKLFF	TGTGCCAGCAGCCGGAACAGGGCGACTAATGAAAAACTGTTTTTT
-	TRBJ2-1	-	TRBV29-1	CSVEDGRGYNEQFF	TGCAGCGTTGAAGACGGGAGAGGTTACAATGAGCAGTTCTTC
TRBD2	TRBJ2-1	-	TRBV3-1/TRBV3-2	CASSQGLAGGRCEQFF	TGTGCCAGCAGCCAGGGACTAGCGGGAGGGCGTTGCGAGCAGTTCTTC
TRBD2	TRBJ2-7	-	TRBV29-1	CSVAPGGSVDEQYF	TGCAGCGTTGCCCCGGGAGGGTCCGTTGACGAGCAGTACTTC
TRBD1	TRBJ1-1	-	TRBV6-2/TRBV6-3	CASSYPDRGPMNTEAFF	TGTGCCAGCAGTTACCCCGACAGGGGGCCCATGAACACTGAAGCTTTCTTT